Included here is one T cell receptor (beta chain) sequence, with context. This sample was included in a study of shared clonotypes between healthy human individuals. Method: immunoSEQ multiplex PCR; TCRdb's copy keeps in-frame clones and lacks some. The sample includes 2,500,000 or so clones, around nine tenths seen only once; the top ten take 0.11% to 0.15%. The germline CDR1 and CDR2 sequences are SGHVS and FQNEAQ. The CDR3 totals 15 residues. V was pared by 7 bases and J by 1 base, with 14 bases between. J is TRBJ1-5 and V is TRBV7-8; tentative D call: TRBD1 (6 bases). The sequence derives from a man younger than 30 in good health. The sequencing input was naive CD4+ T cells sorted from blood. Subset specified: CD45RA+ positively selected. Here the CDR3 reads CASTAGVESNQPQHF. CDR3 DNA: TGTGCCAGCACCGCAGGGGTAGAGAGCAATCAGCCCCAGCATTTT.